Listed below are T cell receptor beta chains from one sample, sequenced in a study of Graves' ophthalmopathy and Graves' hyperthyroidism. TCRdb independently ran MiXCR on the multiplex PCR reads; one entry per CDR3 protein. The table lists approximately 460,000 distinct CDR3 sequences, about an eighth of them singletons. Material for sequencing was blood. The receptors originated from a woman aged 25 to 39 with Graves' ophthalmopathy. The CDR3 runs from the conserved cysteine through the conserved F or W. The D gene is left open where the match is weak. Expanded clones get a size class; other rows say once, few or many, or leave the size out.

TRBD1 TRBV5-1 many CASSSNPGQGKYGYTF
TRBD2 TRBV19 few CASRGGAGGHTSTDTQYF
. TRBV10-2 many CASSERGSRTEAFF
TRBD2 TRBV2 few CASRLAGANTGELFF
. TRBV30 many CAWRHGMNTEAFF
. TRBV12-3/TRBV12-4 . CASARAGEQYF
TRBD1 TRBV5-1 many CASSTTGAGHEQYF
. TRBV27 many CASSPRTVAEAFF
TRBD2 TRBV28 many CASSPLVAGVGELFF
. TRBV20-1 many CRPTGHRSNYGYTF
TRBD2 TRBV6-1 many CASKGLAGDTGELFF